The sample holds many counts of the clone carrying this T cell receptor (beta chain). Its antigen is still unknown. TCRdb re-called the PCR reads via MiXCR. The sample has 25,000 or so clones; about 15% are singletons. The data derive from a study of metastatic and nonmetastatic thyroid tumors. In the study overall: The comparison covered peripheral blood and tumor or nodule tissue in malignant and benign thyroid patients. Findings of the study overall: Within blood and tumor, benign nodules reportedly had significantly lower TCR beta diversity than malignant thyroid tumors did.

Ahead of thyroid surgery, no patient had received treatment of any kind. The germline V gene encodes CDR1 MNHNY and CDR2 SVGAGI (reference sequence). The CDR3 loop spans 13 amino acids. V gave up 2 bases and J gave up 2 bases, with 7 bases separating them. This TCR came from a male donor with papillary thyroid cancer or a benign thyroid nodule (not recorded which). Some clones in this sample may be carry-over from other donors' samples. Sequenced sample: blood. This sequence joins TRBV6-6 and TRBJ2-7, with D tentatively TRBD1 or TRBD2 (6 bases each). Here the CDR3 reads CASSYRGAYEQYF. In DNA form, the CDR3 reads TGTGCCAGCAGTTACAGGGGGGCCTACGAGCAGTACTTC.